The clone carrying this T cell receptor beta chain was seen a handful of times. This sample's time point: patch test 1, 2 weeks after DPC sensitization. Described treatment: therapeutic diphenylcyclopropenone sensitization with weekly scalp DPC. This entry is derived from a study of human T cells and chemical hapten exposure. Study at large: Among samples, TCR yields varied mainly because of small differences in pooled library volume.

The library labeled individual cDNA molecules by adding unique molecular identifiers to them. TCRdb passed the RACE reads through MiXCR, listing each CDR3 protein once. Here the sample spans approximately 400,000 distinct CDR3 sequences, approximately 5% being singletons. V shed 0 bases and J shed 4 bases, with 12 bases lying between them. The CDR3 loop spans 15 amino acids. Germline V gene data show CDR1 as LGHNA and CDR2 as YNFKEQ. The chain has TRBV4-2 and TRBJ1-1; possible D gene TRBD1, 5 bases. Here the sequenced sample was whole blood, taken in connection with sensitization to the hapten diphenylcyclopropenone (DPC). The sequence was obtained from a woman aged 45-59 years with alopecia areata. Some clones in this sample may be carry-over from other donors' samples. CDR3 nucleotides: TGTGCCAGCAGCCAAGACCCAGGGAAGAGCACTGAAGCTTTCTTT. It specifies CASSQDPGKSTEAFF.